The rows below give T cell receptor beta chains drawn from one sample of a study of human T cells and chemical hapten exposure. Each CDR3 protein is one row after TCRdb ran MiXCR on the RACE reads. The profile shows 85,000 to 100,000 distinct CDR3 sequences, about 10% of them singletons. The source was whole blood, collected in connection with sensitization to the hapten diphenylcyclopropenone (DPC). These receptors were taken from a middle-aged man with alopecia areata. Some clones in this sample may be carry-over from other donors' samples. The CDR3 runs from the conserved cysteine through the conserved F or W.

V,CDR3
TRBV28,CAVQGENTGELFF
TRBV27,CASSLAASGLPGEQFF
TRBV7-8,CASSVGYSYEQYF
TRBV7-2,CASSLEDYPGTQYF
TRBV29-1,CSVEDQGPWAYEQYF
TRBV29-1,CGADIGQADTQYF
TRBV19,CASSFLVGNYGYTF
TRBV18,CASSSIEAGTGTHDQYF
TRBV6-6,CASSLRGNTDTQYF
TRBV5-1,CASSPTQGALSSYEQYF
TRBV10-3,CAMRSRGDEKLFF
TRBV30,CAWSTGGLSNQPQHF
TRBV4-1,CASSQEDLGYTEAFF
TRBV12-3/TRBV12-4,CASGVLEVRPYGYTF
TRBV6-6,CASRSSSTDTQYF
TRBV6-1,CASSEGQGGNQPQHF
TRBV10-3,CAINEGKGAGNTIYF
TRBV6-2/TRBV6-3,CASSSIAGAVPYEQYF
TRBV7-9,CASSQEVINEQFF
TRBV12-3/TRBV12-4,CASSFWTGGVEANTEAFF
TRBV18,CASSPPEQEKLFF
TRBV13,CASSTRTGLNTEAFF
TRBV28,CASSTTGTGSGELFF
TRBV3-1,CASSLPGRNTEAFF
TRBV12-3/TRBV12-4,CASSFYAGGQNNEQFF
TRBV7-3,CASSLAVDGEQYF
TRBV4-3,CASSQGGAPFEQYF
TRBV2,CASRRRSTDTQYF
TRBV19,CASGLQGSNQPQHF
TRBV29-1,CSAKTLGETQYF
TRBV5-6,CASSLGGGVGQPQHF
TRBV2,CATSPGGWVEQYF
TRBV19,CASSQDGPDTQYF
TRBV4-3,CASSHTSYFTDTQYF
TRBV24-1,CATSDTGQGFYGYTF
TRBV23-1,CASRGDRDACNEQFF
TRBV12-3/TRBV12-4,CASSLRNGELFF
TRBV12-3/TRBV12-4,CASSFYRYNEQFF
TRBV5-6,CASSLIGGETQYF
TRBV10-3,CAISVVGGATTDTQYF
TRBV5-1,CASSPQQGPGELFF
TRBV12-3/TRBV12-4,CASSLYLAGENEQFF
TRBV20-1,CSATTGGLNYGYTF
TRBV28,CASSYPGLANF
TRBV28,CASSPRDAYEQYF
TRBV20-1,CSARVGTGELFF
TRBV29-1,CGTIGGAESDTQYF
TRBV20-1,CSAPGESSYNEQFF
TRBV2,CASSEVGLGETQYF
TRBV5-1,CASNLGSGMIGQETQYF
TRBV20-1,CSYRDLNTDTQYF